These T cell receptor beta chains were read from a single sample in a study of blood T cell repertoires in COVID-19. Profiled with immunoSEQ multiplex PCR; TCRdb holds only in-frame clones, not every one. The sample contains 150,000 to 200,000 clones, roughly 85% of which appear only once. The source material was peripheral blood. These receptors all stem from a man aged 50 to 60 with active or convalescent COVID-19. The CDR3 runs from the conserved cysteine through the conserved F or W. The D gene is left open where the match is weak. Rows give clone size only sometimes, using once, few, many, or a class for an expanded clone.

clone_size	v_call	d_call	cdr3_length	j_call	cdr3_aa	cdr3_nt
.	TRBV19	.	12	TRBJ1-1	CASTGRGTEAFF	TGTGCCAGTACTGGCCGAGGGACTGAAGCTTTCTTT
.	TRBV7-3	.	13	TRBJ1-1	CASSRQLNTEAFF	TGTGCCAGCAGCCGACAACTGAACACTGAAGCTTTCTTT
.	TRBV18	TRBD1	14	TRBJ2-5	CASSPQGVGETQYF	TGTGCCAGCTCACCCCAGGGGGTCGGGGAGACCCAGTACTTC
.	TRBV19	.	11	TRBJ2-3	CASTNTDTQYF	TGTGCCAGTACCAACACCGATACGCAGTATTTT
.	TRBV28	.	12	TRBJ1-1	CASRLVSTEAFF	TGTGCCAGCAGGCTAGTAAGCACTGAAGCTTTCTTT
.	TRBV7-6	TRBD2	18	TRBJ2-3	CASSLAVYLAASTDTQYF	TGTGCCAGCAGCTTAGCGGTCTACCTAGCGGCTAGCACAGATACGCAGTATTTT
.	TRBV5-1	.	16	TRBJ2-3	CASSLFAAGGTDTQYF	TGCGCCAGCAGCTTGTTCGCGGCAGGGGGCACAGATACGCAGTATTTT
.	TRBV19	TRBD1	14	TRBJ1-1	CASRMTGFGTEAFF	TGTGCCAGTAGAATGACAGGGTTTGGCACTGAAGCTTTCTTT
.	TRBV9	TRBD2	15	TRBJ2-7	CASSSRTSGLYEQYF	TGTGCCAGCAGCAGTCGGACTAGCGGCCTTTACGAGCAGTACTTC
few	TRBV5-1	.	14	TRBJ1-2	CASSLDPRLRGYTF	TGCGCCAGCAGCTTGGATCCACGGTTAAGAGGCTACACCTTC
.	TRBV4-1	.	18	TRBJ2-6	CASSPPLGLSTGANVLTF	TGCGCCAGCAGCCCCCCCCTAGGTTTGAGTACTGGGGCCAACGTCCTGACTTTC
.	TRBV15	.	16	TRBJ2-7	CATTPTKVLPGYEQYF	TGTGCCACCACCCCCACGAAGGTCCTCCCAGGGTACGAGCAGTACTTC
.	TRBV3-1/TRBV3-2	TRBD2	15	TRBJ2-3	CASRPTSGSTDTQYF	TGTGCCAGCAGGCCGACTAGCGGGAGCACAGATACGCAGTATTTT
.	TRBV27	TRBD2	16	TRBJ2-3	CASSFWASGATDTQYF	TGTGCCAGCAGTTTCTGGGCTAGCGGGGCCACAGATACGCAGTATTTT
.	TRBV25-1	TRBD1	16	TRBJ1-4	CASSELGGSTNEKLFF	TGTGCCAGCAGTGAATTAGGGGGCTCAACTAATGAAAAACTGTTTTTT
once	TRBV5-4	.	14	TRBJ1-4	CASSLEATNEKLFF	TGTGCCAGCAGCTTAGAGGCGACTAATGAAAAACTGTTTTTT
.	TRBV14	.	12	TRBJ2-3	CASSRSADTQYF	TGTGCCAGCAGCCGTTCTGCAGATACGCAGTATTTT
.	TRBV12-3/TRBV12-4	TRBD2	12	TRBJ2-7	CASQREIYEQYF	TGTGCCAGCCAGCGGGAGATATACGAGCAGTACTTC
.	TRBV3-1/TRBV3-2	.	15	TRBJ2-6	CASSRTDSGANVLTF	TGTGCCAGCAGCCGGACAGACTCTGGGGCCAACGTCCTGACTTTC
.	TRBV3-1/TRBV3-2	.	13	TRBJ2-7	CASSQEGSYEQYF	TGTGCCAGCAGCCAAGAAGGGAGCTACGAGCAGTACTTC
.	TRBV6-4	.	13	TRBJ1-1	CASSEGGNTEAFF	TGTGCCAGCAGTGAGGGAGGGAACACTGAAGCTTTCTTT
.	TRBV2	TRBD1	15	TRBJ2-5	CASSGFTGGRETQYF	TGTGCCAGCAGTGGTTTTACAGGGGGCAGAGAGACCCAGTACTTC
.	TRBV19	TRBD1	17	TRBJ2-1	CASSIRGTGKVYNEQFF	TGTGCCAGTAGTATCAGGGGGACAGGGAAGGTTTACAATGAGCAGTTCTTC
.	TRBV11-1	TRBD2	14	TRBJ2-7	CASSLGLANYEQYF	TGTGCCAGCAGCCTGGGACTAGCGAACTACGAGCAGTACTTC
.	TRBV9	.	14	TRBJ2-4	CASSVSPGKNIQYF	TGTGCCAGCAGCGTATCCCCGGGGAAAAACATTCAGTACTTC
.	TRBV9	.	14	TRBJ1-2	CASSAPDRNYGYTF	TGTGCCAGCAGCGCCCCGGACAGAAACTATGGCTACACCTTC
.	TRBV3-1/TRBV3-2	.	17	TRBJ2-1	CASSHHSPPLVSHEQFF	TGTGCCAGCAGCCACCACTCCCCCCCTTTAGTTTCCCATGAGCAGTTCTTC
.	TRBV6-1	.	15	TRBJ1-1	CASSDPGQSITEAFF	TGTGCCAGCAGTGACCCGGGTCAGAGTATCACTGAAGCTTTCTTT
.	TRBV6-2/TRBV6-3	.	19	TRBJ2-7	CASSYVRSQVSRFAYEQYF	TGTGCCAGCAGTTATGTAAGGTCGCAGGTCTCCCGGTTTGCCTACGAGCAGTACTTC
many	TRBV5-1	TRBD1	15	TRBJ2-7	CASRPGGTGVYEQYF	TGCGCCAGCCGCCCAGGCGGGACAGGGGTCTACGAGCAGTACTTC
.	TRBV19	TRBD2	19	TRBJ2-1	CASQEVQGRAGGIYNEQFF	TGTGCCAGCCAGGAGGTGCAGGGCCGAGCGGGAGGGATATACAATGAGCAGTTCTTC
.	TRBV6-5	.	12	TRBJ1-2	CASTAGSGGYTF	TGTGCCAGCACCGCTGGATCGGGTGGCTACACCTTC
.	TRBV20-1	.	11	TRBJ1-1	CSAKLNTEAFF	TGCAGTGCTAAACTTAACACTGAAGCTTTCTTT
.	TRBV12-3/TRBV12-4	.	13	TRBJ2-2	CASSPQRTGELFF	TGTGCCAGCAGTCCCCAGCGCACCGGGGAGCTGTTTTTT
.	TRBV5-4	TRBD1	16	TRBJ2-2	CASSPRDRGLTGELFF	TGTGCCAGCAGCCCCCGGGACAGGGGGCTAACCGGGGAGCTGTTTTTT
many	TRBV30	TRBD2	16	TRBJ2-7	CAWSVRAGLRGYEQYF	TGTGCCTGGAGTGTAAGAGCGGGACTACGCGGATACGAGCAGTACTTC
.	TRBV2	TRBD1	15	TRBJ1-4	CASLTLGTGNEKLFF	TGTGCCAGCCTAACTCTCGGGACAGGGAATGAAAAACTGTTTTTT
.	TRBV28	TRBD2	14	TRBJ2-7	CASSYPSGGNEQYF	TGTGCCAGCAGTTATCCGTCGGGGGGGAACGAGCAGTACTTC
few	TRBV5-1	.	15	TRBJ1-6	CASSLDTGGNSPLHF	TGCGCCAGCAGCTTGGACACAGGCGGAAATTCACCCCTCCACTTT
once	TRBV7-3	.	15	TRBJ1-6	CASSSGAGLNSPLHF	TGTGCCAGCAGCTCTGGCGCAGGGCTTAATTCACCCCTCCACTTT
.	TRBV30	.	13	TRBJ1-5	CAWSAESNQPQHF	TGTGCCTGGAGTGCGGAGAGCAATCAGCCCCAGCATTTT
.	TRBV10-3	TRBD2	16	TRBJ2-3	CAISRGGPNPTDTQYF	TGTGCCATCTCTCGCGGGGGGCCCAACCCCACAGATACGCAGTATTTT
.	TRBV7-2	TRBD1	14	TRBJ1-4	CASSSTGLSEKLFF	TGTGCCAGCAGCTCGACAGGGCTTTCCGAAAAACTGTTTTTT
.	TRBV9	TRBD2	17	TRBJ2-3	CASSVEEAGVPGDTQYF	TGTGCCAGCAGCGTAGAGGAGGCGGGGGTCCCTGGGGATACGCAGTATTTT
few	TRBV3-1/TRBV3-2	.	13	TRBJ2-6	CASSPTLRDSPSF	TGTGCCAGCAGCCCTACCCTGCGGGACAGCCCCTCTTTC
.	TRBV7-3	.	15	TRBJ2-2	CASSMTGLFTGELFF	TGTGCCAGCAGCATGACAGGTCTATTCACCGGGGAGCTGTTTTTT
.	TRBV18	TRBD1	15	TRBJ2-6	CASSPGTGGANVLTF	TGTGCCAGCTCACCCGGGACAGGGGGGGCCAACGTCCTGACTTTC
.	TRBV27	.	14	TRBJ2-5	CASSKTGTQETQYF	TGTGCCAGCAGTAAAACCGGGACTCAAGAGACCCAGTACTTC
few	TRBV7-2	TRBD1	15	TRBJ1-2	CASSPRQGMDYGYTF	TGTGCCAGCAGCCCCCGACAGGGGATGGACTATGGCTACACCTTC